This T cell receptor (beta chain) derives from a study of T-cell reconstitution after alpha-beta-depleted transplantation in children (dated by TCRdb to between 2015 and 2016). Regarding the study in general: Using TCR repertoire profiling, the study quantitatively followed how T-cell immune reconstitution unfolded in children after TCRalphabeta/CD19-depleted allogeneic hematopoietic cell transplantation.

This clonotype has at least ten counts. This clone's antigen is unknown. Base qualities are not recorded, but no much larger clone differs from it by a single base. Results the study describes overall, beyond this receptor: The apparently early recovery of alphabetaT-cell counts about two months after transplant reportedly depended on only several hundred rapidly expanded clones that came from non-depleted graft cells. In some patients, the high TCRbeta diversity seen at day 60 was put down to recipient T cells and intrathymic progenitors that had survived conditioning. Hyperexpanded clone frequencies declined over subsequent months; after one year, T-cell counts and TCRbeta diversity were mostly attributed to newly produced T cells.

The sample's treatment or condition label is to be understood as: allogeneic hematopoietic cell transplantation with graft depleted of TCRalphabeta T cells and CD19 B cells. Transplant recipients were children who received TCRalphabeta/CD19-depleted allogeneic hematopoietic cell grafts. Libraries were built with PCR. Sequencing used an Illumina HiSeq 2500. TCR libraries were prepared with molecular barcoding, using unique molecular identifiers to normalize TCRbeta repertoire quantification. TCRdb ran its own pipeline on the public reads, namely fastp trimming at Q25 and MiXCR clone calling, and kept in-frame beta chains. Rows merge per CDR3 protein into single entries with the most common DNA and genes. The sample yields some 220,000 distinct CDR3 sequences; about a tenth were counted once. Together, the top ten hold about 28% of the sample. V was cut back by 1 base and J by 4 bases, leaving a gap of 15 bases between them. For CDR1 and CDR2, the germline V gene lists SGDLS and YYNGEE. The CDR3 measures 15 amino acids from cysteine to phenylalanine. Here the CDR3 DNA is all that survives: 45 bases in frame from base 1.

Rearrangement joined TRBV9 to TRBJ2-7; the D segment is perhaps TRBD1 or TRBD2, each sharing 5 matched bases. Sequences were derived from PBMCs, sampled before TCRalphabeta/CD19-depleted stem cell transplant. This TCR was sampled from a child in the first two years of life with acute myeloid leukemia, due to receive a stem cell transplant. The CDR3 has the sequence CASSVQGRELYEQYF. Here is the DNA: TGTGCCAGCAGCGTACAGGGCAGGGAGCTTTACGAGCAGTACTTC.